The TCR beta chain under discussion was sequenced for a study of blood T cell repertoires in COVID-19. Study-wide context: The cDNA or gDNA used as material had been derived from T cells, B-cell-depleted T cells, or PBMCs.

Germline V gene sequence: CDR1 SGHNT, CDR2 YENEEA. Losses at the gene ends were 4 bases for V and 9 bases for J; bases not matched to a gene: 15. The CDR3 length is 15 residues. Libraries were prepared by immunoSEQ multiplex PCR; TCRdb keeps only in-frame clonotypes and omits some of them. Here the sample spans 270,000 or so clones, approximately 89% being singletons. In terms of age and location, participants ranged from roughly 18 to 95 years and lived in about 25 US areas. Participants' own reports of clinical history determined their cohort assignment. This receptor was obtained from a woman between 18 and 29 years old who had recovered from COVID-19. The sample taken for sequencing was PBMCs or T cells enriched from blood (not recorded which). The V gene is TRBV11-3, the J gene TRBJ2-7, with 7 bases fitting TRBD1. The DNA of the CDR3 is TGTGCCAGCAGCTCGGACCGGGACAGCCCGAATAGGCAGTACTTC. Protein sequence: CASSSDRDSPNRQYF.